This T cell receptor beta chain derives from a study of identical twins. Study results and limitations: Monozygotic twins shared more out-of-frame TCR alpha than recombination models predicted. Beta out-of-frame sequences showed weaker excess sharing between twins.

Germline V gene sequence: CDR1 MNHEY, CDR2 SVGAGI. V was clipped by 0 bases and J by 0 bases, with 17 bases between them. The length of the CDR3 is 18 residues. One entry per CDR3 protein, called by TCRdb with MiXCR from the 5' RACE reads. This table holds 1.5 million to 2 million distinct CDR3 sequences, 25% to 35% found once. Of note for this clonotype: The target antigen is unknown.

This chain links TRBV6-5 with TRBJ1-2; possible D gene TRBD1, 5 bases. Sequenced sample: cord blood. The source of this sequence is a newborn girl in good health. CDR3 nucleotide sequence: TGTGCCAGCAGTTACTCGGGACCAAGGGGTACCTCTAACTATGGCTACACCTTC. Translated: CASSYSGPRGTSNYGYTF.